These T cell receptor beta chains were read from a single sample in a study of PD-L1 blockade in urothelial cancer. The repertoire was sequenced with immunoSEQ multiplex PCR; TCRdb's copy has only in-frame clones and lacks some. Of tens of thousands of clones in the sample, roughly 85% were seen once. The sequencing used PBMCs, collected around atezolizumab (anti-PD-L1) treatment. The receptors come from a woman in her sixties or seventies with urothelial cancer. Both conserved end residues are part of each CDR3. Fields, in order: J gene, V gene, clone size, D gene, CDR3 protein, CDR3 DNA. The D gene is left open where the match is weak. Size is omitted from some rows. Given values are once, few, many or a class for expanded clones.

>TRBJ2-7|TRBV18|-|TRBD1
CASSPRDRESREQYF
TGTGCCAGCTCACCTCGGGACAGGGAGTCTCGTGAGCAGTACTTC
>TRBJ1-1|TRBV11-2|-|-
CASSSQGQSYLNTEAFF
TGTGCCAGCAGCTCCCAGGGTCAATCTTACTTGAACACTGAAGCTTTCTTT
>TRBJ2-2|TRBV11-3|-|-
CASSLGPGGGVTGELFF
TGTGCCAGCAGCTTAGGTCCGGGGGGCGGCGTAACCGGGGAGCTGTTTTTT
>TRBJ1-6|TRBV19|-|TRBD1
CASSRQGDNSPLHF
TGTGCCAGTAGTAGACAGGGGGACAATTCACCCCTCCACTTT
>TRBJ2-5|TRBV15|-|TRBD2
CATEKGSGIRQETQYF
TGTGCCACCGAAAAAGGTAGCGGGATACGACAAGAGACCCAGTACTTC
>TRBJ2-2|TRBV4-3|-|TRBD2
CASSRAAGLAGGANTGELFF
TGCGCCAGCAGCCGTGCCGCGGGACTAGCGGGAGGGGCGAACACCGGGGAGCTGTTTTTT
>TRBJ2-1|TRBV10-3|-|TRBD2
CAISQASGSSEQFF
TGTGCCATCAGTCAGGCTAGCGGGTCATCTGAGCAGTTCTTC
>TRBJ2-7|TRBV7-6|-|TRBD1
CASSRDRVSSEQYF
TGTGCCAGCAGCCGGGACAGGGTCTCGTCAGAGCAGTACTTC
>TRBJ1-4|TRBV27|once|-
CASSLNQVVTPNEKLFF
TGTGCCAGCAGTTTAAACCAGGTCGTGACCCCTAATGAAAAACTGTTTTTT
>TRBJ2-3|TRBV15|-|TRBD1
CATSSYSRQGGSTDTQYF
TGTGCCACCAGCAGCTACTCAAGACAGGGGGGAAGCACAGATACGCAGTATTTT
>TRBJ2-1|TRBV7-2|-|TRBD2
CASSLGGGPYNEQFF
TGTGCCAGCAGCTTGGGCGGGGGTCCCTACAATGAGCAGTTCTTC
>TRBJ1-1|TRBV19|once|TRBD1
CASRGTGRVNAEAFF
TGTGCCAGTAGGGGGACAGGGCGGGTAAACGCTGAAGCTTTCTTT
>TRBJ2-1|TRBV9|-|-
CASSVGRGNNEQFF
TGTGCCAGCAGCGTAGGTAGGGGAAACAATGAGCAGTTCTTC
>TRBJ2-1|TRBV9|-|TRBD2
CASSPSRLAGANEQFF
TGTGCCAGCAGCCCTAGTAGGCTAGCGGGAGCCAATGAGCAGTTCTTC
>TRBJ1-1|TRBV6-4|-|-
CASSDGGMDTEAFF
TGTGCCAGCAGTGACGGGGGGATGGACACTGAAGCTTTCTTT
>TRBJ2-7|TRBV29-1|-|-
CSVGTRVYEQYF
TGCAGCGTGGGGACAAGAGTTTACGAGCAGTACTTC
>TRBJ2-1|TRBV6-5|once|TRBD1
CASSYLGTGASNEQFF
TGTGCCAGCAGTTACTTGGGGACAGGTGCCTCCAATGAGCAGTTCTTC
>TRBJ2-7|TRBV10-3|-|-
CAISEPRGEYSYEQYF
TGTGCCATCAGTGAGCCCCGCGGGGAATACTCCTACGAGCAGTACTTC
>TRBJ2-1|TRBV6-5|-|TRBD2
CASSRTRRSHNEQFF
TGTGCCAGCAGCCGGACTAGGCGTTCCCACAATGAGCAGTTCTTC
>TRBJ2-2|TRBV10-3|-|TRBD1
CAISDIPGGLGTGELFF
TGTGCCATCAGTGACATTCCAGGGGGCTTGGGGACCGGGGAGCTGTTTTTT
>TRBJ2-7|TRBV4-3|-|TRBD1
CASSQDNRGLYEQYF
TGCGCCAGCAGCCAAGATAACAGGGGGCTATACGAGCAGTACTTC
>TRBJ2-1|TRBV27|-|-
CASSFRGYNEQFF
TGTGCCAGCAGTTTCCGAGGGTACAATGAGCAGTTCTTC
>TRBJ2-2|TRBV6-5|-|TRBD2
CVTGTSGRGTGELFF
TGTGTTACCGGGACTAGCGGGAGGGGAACCGGGGAGCTGTTTTTT
>TRBJ2-1|TRBV5-1|-|TRBD1
CASSLWVNRGSNEQFF
TGCGCCAGCAGCTTGTGGGTCAACAGGGGAAGCAATGAGCAGTTCTTC